The T cell receptor (beta chain) under discussion was sequenced for a study of CD8+CD57+ T cells in acquired aplastic anemia. Overall study context: Mean DNA quantity obtained from sorted CD4+ and CD8+ cells was 3.2 ug. Healthy donors gave around 9.9 million reads on average for CD4+ cells. Study-level results: Patients had roughly 29 CD8+ CDR3 sequences in common with controls (the shared set). Statistical testing detected no significant gap in CD8+ Simpson's diversity between patients and controls.

Genomic DNA, serving as template, underwent TCR beta VDJ and CDR3 profiling. TCRdb used MiXCR to reprocess the reads, holding one entry per CDR3 protein. Found here are 100,000 to 150,000 distinct CDR3 sequences, 48% of them singletons; the top ten hold 2% to 3%. Looked up from germline, CDR1 is SQVTM and CDR2 is ANQGSEA. Deletions cut 7 bases from V and 1 base from J, with 16 bases between. The CDR3 runs to 15 residues. This clonotype was recorded many times. Antigen: not known. Sample: sorted CD4+, CD8+, or CD8+CD57+ T cells (not recorded which) from PBMCs. This clonotype was obtained from a human donor in good health, serving as a control. The chain joins TRBV29-1 to TRBJ2-2; D gene ambiguous. CDR3 amino acids: CSAGRAGLNTGELFF. Here the CDR3 DNA reads TGCAGCGCTGGTAGAGCCGGCTTGAACACCGGGGAGCTGTTTTTT.